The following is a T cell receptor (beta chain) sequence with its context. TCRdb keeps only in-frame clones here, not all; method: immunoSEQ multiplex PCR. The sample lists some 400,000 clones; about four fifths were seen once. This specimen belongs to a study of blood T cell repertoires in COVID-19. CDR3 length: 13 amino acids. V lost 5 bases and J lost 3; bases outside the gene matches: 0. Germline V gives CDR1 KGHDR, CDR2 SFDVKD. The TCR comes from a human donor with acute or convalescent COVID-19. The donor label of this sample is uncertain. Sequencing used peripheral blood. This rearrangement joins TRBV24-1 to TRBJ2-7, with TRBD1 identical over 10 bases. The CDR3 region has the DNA TGTGCCACCAGTGGGGACAGGGGCTACGAGCAGTACTTC. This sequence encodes CATSGDRGYEQYF.